This TCR gamma chain is drawn from a study of intestinal T cells in coeliac disease (dated by TCRdb to about 2020). A note on the overall study: Coeliac patients were much younger than controls, with mean ages of 16.0 versus 54.8 years in the TRG cohort. Duodenal biopsies from under 35 coeliac disease patients and 21 non-coeliac controls made up a second, larger TCR-gamma (TRG) cohort. Duodenal biopsies from roughly eleven coeliac disease patients and roughly eleven non-coeliac controls were included in the TCR-delta (TRD) cohort. The study at large found these results: FFPE-derived DNA was found to be relatively degraded, and loss of a proportion of TCR sequences in each sample was likely caused by this degradation. Of approximately 54 biopsies, approximately 50 (approximately 94%) were correctly classified by TRG clustering, which had a reported leave-one-out accuracy of around 90%. TRD kmer-based clustering correctly classified all 20 or so biopsies in training, with a reported leave-one-out accuracy of over 85%. Repeated CDR3 amino acid sequences could not be distinguished from PCR duplicates. A significant age difference was observed between coeliac and control groups, although significant classification was not yielded by an age-split analysis.

For each case, genomic DNA was isolated from ten 5-um FFPE scrolls with the QIAamp DNA FFPE tissue kit. To test whether coeliac disease can be classified from the TCR repertoire, the study used fully anonymised formalin-fixed paraffin-embedded duodenal biopsies that were not needed for diagnosis. Library creation used multiplex PCR. Sequencer: Ion Torrent PGM. The LymphoTrack kit, which has primers carrying Illumina adapters, was used to amplify TRG repertoires from roughly 200 ng of biopsy DNA. After purification with AMPure XP beads and quantification on a 2100 Bioanalyzer, the TRG amplicons were pooled in equimolar amounts. Sequencing of TRG libraries was performed on an Ion PGM instrument. Per the source publication's procedure: Using FastX, any read was removed if more than 10% of its nucleotides had quality scores below the third quartile calculated per patient. Reads were aligned with IMGT/HighV-QUEST to assign V, D and J genes, identify CDR3 regions and assess functionality. After the sequences were translated into amino acids, every sequence predicted to be non-functional was thrown out. CDR3s were split into kmers, with and without positional annotation; kmer frequencies underwent PCA, and samples were clustered using all 1023 combinations of PCs 1-10. Classification was validated by leave-one-out cross-validation, in which parameters were re-optimised on the remaining samples each time. Using the vegan R package, Shannon diversity was calculated from repeated random subsamples whose size matched the lowest read count. TCRdb reanalyzed the public reads with the CATT caller, and identical DNA sequences were merged afterwards. The V and J calls shown here were made by TCRdb, not taken from the authors' results. Recorded for this sample are approximately 1,600 gamma-chain clones; around three fifths of them occurred a single time. The ten largest clones add up to about 5.4% of the sample.

Within its sample, this clone is large (0.1 to 1%). It has no known antigen specificity. No base quality information exists; no much larger clone differs at one position. V ends up 4 bases short and J 4 bases short, with an unmatched junction base count of 7. CDR1 and CDR2, looked up from the germline V gene, are EGSNGY and YDSYNSKV. From its cysteine to its phenylalanine, the CDR3 spans 13 amino acids. Only the CDR3 part of the read is kept: 39 bases, read in frame from the first base. The clonotype comes from a human donor with celiac disease. The sequence joins TRGV2 to TRGJ1 or TRGJ2. The sequencing sample was made of a duodenal biopsy. The nucleotide sequence is given as TGTGCCACCTGGGAGTCGGAGTATTATAAGAAACTCTTT. Its product reads: CATWESEYYKKLF.